A single sample gave rise to the 10 T cell receptor beta chains below, sequenced in a study of shared clonotypes between healthy human individuals. TCRdb's table, derived via immunoSEQ multiplex PCR, lists solely in-frame clones and lacks some. The table has around 980,000 clones, 75% to 80% seen once. Material for sequencing was memory CD4+ T cells from PBMCs. Subset denoted: CD45RA-negative fraction. These TCRs come from a man younger than 35 in good health. Some clones in this sample may be carry-over from other donors' samples.

The chain couples TRBV2 to TRBJ2-2, with D unresolved. This CDR3 comprises 14 residues. Trimming pared 4 bases from V and 5 bases from J, leaving 11 bases between. Per the germline V gene, CDR1 is SNHLY and CDR2 is FYNNEI. The chain's CDR3 is CASSGLVTTGELFF. The CDR3 DNA reads as TGTGCCAGCAGTGGCCTTGTAACTACCGGGGAGCTGTTTTTT.

The gene calls are TRBV7-2 and TRBJ2-5; D possibly corresponds to TRBD2 (6 bases). This CDR3 spans 16 amino acids. V shed 5 bases and J shed 4 bases, with 20 bases lying between them. Germline V gene lookup returns CDR1 SGHTA and CDR2 FQGNSA. The CDR3 protein is CASSPWTTHPPETQYF. The CDR3 coding sequence is TGTGCCAGCAGCCCTTGGACTACCCATCCACCAGAGACCCAGTACTTC.

The rearrangement uses TRBV5-4 and TRBJ2-3, with a possible D match to TRBD1 (5 bases). Looked up from germline, CDR1 is SGHNT and CDR2 is YYREEE (reference sequence). Trimming removed 1 base from V and 3 bases from J, with 9 bases in between. The CDR3 has 14 amino acids. This CDR3 reads CASSLRQGTDTQYF. The CDR3 coding sequence is TGTGCCAGCAGCTTGCGGCAGGGTACAGATACGCAGTATTTT.

This clone was seen only once. This chain connects TRBV2 to TRBJ1-6; D uncertain. Germline CDR1 is SNHLY and CDR2 is FYNNEI. The CDR3 has 15 amino acids. With 3 bases removed from V and 0 bases from J, the gap between germline ends came to 6 bases. This CDR3 is CASSDESSYNSPLHF. The CDR3 bases are TGTGCCAGCAGTGATGAGAGCTCCTATAATTCACCCCTCCACTTT. Full variable domain (outside the CDR3, taken from reference TRBV2 and TRBJ1-6): EPEVTQTPSHQVTQMGQEVILRCVPISNHLYFYWYRQILGQKVEFLVSFYNNEISEKSEIFDDQFSVERPDGSNFTLKIRSTKLEDSAMYFCASSDESSYNSPLHFGNGTRLTVT.

The chain joins TRBV7-2 to TRBJ1-2, with 10 bases lining up with TRBD1. This CDR3 comprises 16 residues. Germline-derived CDR1 and CDR2 are SGHTA and FQGNSA. The V segment lost 4 bases and the J segment 4 bases; nucleotides outside the gene matches: 9. CDR3 sequence (DNA): TGTGCCAGCAGCTCAAGCCCCGGGACAGGGGTCTATGGCTACACCTTC. Its translation is CASSSSPGTGVYGYTF.

The J gene is TRBJ1-1, the V gene TRBV7-2, with D tentatively TRBD1 (5 bases). The CDR3 consists of 14 residues. Germline assignment: CDR1 SGHTA and CDR2 FQGNSA. V lost 3 bases and J 0 bases, leaving 8 bases between the germline ends. CDR3 coding DNA: TGTGCCAGCAGCTTCGCAGGGATGAACACTGAAGCTTTCTTT. This gives the protein CASSFAGMNTEAFF.

Only one count was recorded for this clone. The DNA of the CDR3 is TGCGCCAGCAGCCAGGGGACAGGAATCTTAAGCAATCAGCCCCAGCATTTT. Translated: CASSQGTGILSNQPQHF. The rearrangement uses TRBV4-1 and TRBJ1-5; 8 bases fit TRBD1. V was clipped by 3 bases and J by 1 base; unmatched bases: 8. Germline V CDR1 and CDR2: MGHRA, YSYEKL. The CDR3 runs 17 residues.

As for this clone: Only one base separates this from a far larger clonotype, so it likely reflects a read error. Different DNA sequences within this sample yield the same CDR3. The rearrangement links TRBV30 to TRBJ1-1; TRBD1 agrees at 7 bases. This CDR3 has 14 amino acids. Germline V CDR1 and CDR2: GTSNPN, SVGIG (reference sequence). CDR3: CAWSDRRGYTEAFF. The DNA of the CDR3 is TGTGCCTGGTCGGACAGGCGGGGGTACACTGAAGCTTTCTTC.

The chain combines TRBV5-1 with TRBJ2-7, with 10 bases aligning to TRBD1. This CDR3 is built from 13 residues. V was clipped by 4 bases and J by 3 bases; unmatched bases: 1. Germline V gene data show CDR1 as SGHRS and CDR2 as YFSETQ. The CDR3 coding sequence is TGCGCCAGCAGCGGACAGGGGGACTACGAGCAGTACTTC. It specifies CASSGQGDYEQYF.

The chain employs TRBV6-5 and TRBJ2-7; D assignment may be TRBD1 or TRBD2 (5 bases each). V was pared by 6 bases and J by 0 bases, with 12 bases between. This CDR3 region has 14 residues. CDR1 is MNHEY and CDR2 is SVGAGI in the germline V gene. CDR3 coding DNA: TGTGCCAGCAGACGGGACGGAACCTCCTACGAGCAGTACTTC. Translation gives CASRRDGTSYEQYF.